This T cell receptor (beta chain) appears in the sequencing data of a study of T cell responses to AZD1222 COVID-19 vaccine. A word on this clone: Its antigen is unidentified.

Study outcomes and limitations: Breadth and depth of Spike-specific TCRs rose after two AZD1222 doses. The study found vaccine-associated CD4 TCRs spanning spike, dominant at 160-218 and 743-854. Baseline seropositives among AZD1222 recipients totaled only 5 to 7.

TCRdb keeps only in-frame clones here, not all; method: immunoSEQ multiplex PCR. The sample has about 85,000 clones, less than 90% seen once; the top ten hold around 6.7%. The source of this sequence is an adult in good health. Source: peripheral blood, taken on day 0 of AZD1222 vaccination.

CDR3 DNA: TGCGCCAGCAGTGAGTCAAGGGCGGACATCTATGGCTACACCTTC. Its protein product is CASSESRADIYGYTF. The chain joins TRBV10-1 to TRBJ1-2; TRBD1 is a possible D gene (5 bases). CDR1 is WNHNN, CDR2 SYGVQD, per germline (reference sequence). V was clipped by 0 bases and J by 4 bases, with 12 bases between them. The CDR3 spans 15 residues.